This T cell receptor beta chain was profiled in a study of early T cells in non-severe SARS-CoV-2 infection. Turning to the study itself: Bulk RNA isolated from unsorted whole blood underwent sequencing; chains were not paired.

This clonotype was observed a few times. Its antigen is undetermined. Unique molecular identifiers were affixed to single, distinct cDNA molecules. TCRdb ran MiXCR on the 5' RACE reads and lists one entry per CDR3 protein. Of roughly 56,000 distinct CDR3 sequences in the sample, about 16% were seen once. Findings and limits, study-wide: Matches to VDJdb favored anti-spike CD8 responses and missed private and CD4 specificities.

Trimming took off 1 base at V and 6 bases at J, with 11 bases between the two ends. This CDR3 region has 14 residues. Germline CDR1 and CDR2: MGHRA and YSYEKL. The clonotype comes from an adult who was a healthcare worker with PCR-confirmed SARS-CoV-2 infection or an uninfected control (not recorded which). The chain couples TRBV4-1 to TRBJ2-3; D unresolved. Sequenced here: whole blood, sampled at baseline. CDR3 bases: TGCGCCAGCAGCCAAGTAGGAGCTCGTGATACGCAGTATTTT. This sequence encodes CASSQVGARDTQYF.